The 27 T cell receptor beta chains in this list originate from one sample, sequenced in a study of a mutant IDH1 vaccine in newly diagnosed glioma. Profiling relied on immunoSEQ multiplex PCR, and the TCRdb table lists in-frame clones only, not all of them. Counted here are 55,000 to 65,000 clones, roughly 84% occurring once; the ten biggest clones make up roughly 4%. Antigen specificity for these receptors is unknown. Regarding time point: week 35, safety follow-up. Topical imiquimod was applied with each vaccine dose, which held 300 ug of mutant IDH1 20-mer peptide. The source was PBMCs, collected from a glioma patient whose treatment included an IDH1 peptide vaccine. These receptors were collected from a man aged 30 to 39 with glioma.

On this clone: Other DNA sequences of this sample code for an identical CDR3. The rearrangement uses TRBV5-1 and TRBJ2-1; D ambiguous. This CDR3 comprises 11 residues. Trimming removed 2 bases from V and 7 bases from J, with 4 bases in between. The germline CDR1 and CDR2 sequences are SGHRS and YFSETQ. In nucleotides, the CDR3 is TGCGCCAGCAGCTTAGGGAATGAGCAGTTCTTC. Translation gives CASSLGNEQFF.

This rearrangement joins TRBV30 to TRBJ1-5; no clear D. The V and J ends lost 5 bases and 5 bases respectively, with 16 bases between them. The CDR3 contains 14 residues. Germline lookup yields CDR1 GTSNPN and CDR2 SVGIG (reference sequence). CDR3 region: CAWGFPGPYQPQHF. The CDR3 bases are TGTGCCTGGGGTTTTCCGGGCCCCTATCAGCCCCAGCATTTT.

The count of this clone is one. The chain is built from TRBV5-1 and TRBJ1-4; D is undetermined. Germline values: CDR1 SGHRS, CDR2 YFSETQ. V was cut by 4 bases and J by 0 bases, with 7 bases left in between. The CDR3 covers 14 residues. CDR3 DNA: TGCGCCAGCAGCGCGGCCCCAACTAATGAAAAACTGTTTTTT. Amino acid sequence: CASSAAPTNEKLFF.

This chain connects TRBV6-1 to TRBJ1-1; a possible D gene is TRBD1 (6 bases). Trimming took off 6 bases at V and 5 bases at J, with 13 bases between the two ends. Germline lookup yields CDR1 MNHNS and CDR2 SASEGT. The CDR3 totals 13 residues. The CDR3 DNA follows: TGTGCCAGCAGGACGGGGACATGGACTGAAGCTTTCTTT. As protein: CASRTGTWTEAFF.

This rearrangement joins TRBV11-2 to TRBJ2-3; TRBD1 is a possible D gene (5 bases). The V end was cut by 6 bases, the J end by 1 base, with 8 bases between. Germline lookup yields CDR1 SGHAT and CDR2 FQNNGV. The CDR3 runs to 13 residues. This chain's CDR3 is CASRSTGTDTQYF. The CDR3 DNA sequence: TGTGCCAGCAGGTCGACAGGCACAGATACGCAGTATTTT.

This rearrangement joins TRBV5-3 to TRBJ1-4; D uncertain. TRBV5-3 is labeled an ORF, and its function is uncertain. The CDR3 runs to 19 residues. Trimming took off 4 bases at V and 2 bases at J, with 24 bases between the two ends. CDR3 region: CARSRAVPSSLGTNEKLFF. Written as DNA, the CDR3 is TGTGCCAGAAGCAGGGCTGTCCCGTCCTCCCTAGGGACTAATGAAAAACTGTTTTTT.

The CDR3 nucleotides read TGTGCCAGTAGCCAGATGGGGGAGAGTTACTACAATGAGCAGTTCTTC. It encodes CASSQMGESYYNEQFF. The chain links TRBV19 to TRBJ2-1; D may be TRBD1 or TRBD2 (5 bases each). The CDR3 is 16 residues long. V gave up 6 bases and J gave up 3 bases, with 18 bases separating them. CDR1 is LNHDA, CDR2 SQIVND, per germline (reference sequence). Combining the CDR3 with reference TRBV19 and TRBJ2-1 gives the whole variable domain DGGITQSPKYLFRKEGQNVTLSCEQNLNHDAMYWYRQDPGQGLRLIYYSQIVNDFQKGDIAEGYSVSREKKESFPLTVTSAQKNPTAFYLCASSQMGESYYNEQFFGPGTRLTVL.

The chain is built from TRBV6-5 and TRBJ1-4, with TRBD1 as a possible D gene (5 bases). With 0 bases removed from V and 1 base from J, the gap between germline ends came to 6 bases. This CDR3 region has 15 residues. Germline CDR1 reads MNHEY; CDR2 reads SVGAGI. CDR3 residues: CASSYSRGTNEKLFF. The CDR3 DNA follows: TGTGCCAGCAGTTACTCGAGGGGAACTAATGAAAAACTGTTTTTT.

The rearrangement joins TRBV5-6 to TRBJ2-5; TRBD1 matches 9 bases. The end of the DNA aligns better with TRBJ2-7, so the J call may be wrong. The CDR3 is 15 residues long. Germline-derived CDR1 and CDR2 are SGHDT and YYEEEE. CDR3 DNA: TGTGCCAGCAGCTTGGAACAGGGGGCGTCCCACGAGCAGTACTTC. Translating it yields CASSLEQGASHEQYF.

This clone was seen just once. This chain joins TRBV5-4 and TRBJ2-1, with a possible D match to TRBD1 (6 bases). Germline V gives CDR1 SGHNT, CDR2 YYREEE (reference sequence). The CDR3 covers 14 residues. Trimming took off 3 bases at V and 8 bases at J, with 15 bases between the two ends. CDR3 nucleotide sequence: TGTGCCAGCAGCTCTGAATTGGGGGCCGATGAGCAGTTCTTC. It specifies CASSSELGADEQFF.

This CDR3 is CATSREPASGLGETQYF. DNA of the CDR3: TGTGCCACCAGCAGAGAACCCGCGTCGGGCCTAGGGGAGACCCAGTACTTC. The chain combines TRBV15 with TRBJ2-5; no clear D gene. CDR1 LNHNV and CDR2 YYDKDF come from the germline V gene (reference sequence). This CDR3 region has 17 residues. The V end lost 0 bases, the J end lost 5 bases, and 19 bases lay between the germline ends.

This chain joins TRBV15 and TRBJ1-1, with D perhaps matching TRBD1 (5 bases). Germline loops: CDR1 LNHNV, CDR2 YYDKDF (reference sequence). The CDR3 extends over 14 amino acids. Trimming removed 7 bases at V and 0 bases at J, with 12 bases between. CDR3 loop: CATTPRAVNTEAFF. The CDR3 nucleotides read TGTGCCACCACGCCCAGGGCAGTGAACACTGAAGCTTTCTTT.

The genes are TRBV9 and TRBJ1-5; no definite D call. The germline gives CDR1 SGDLS, CDR2 YYNGEE. V was clipped by 2 bases and J by 0 bases, with 9 bases between them. The CDR3 totals 15 residues. This CDR3 is CASSVSTLSNQPQHF. In DNA form, the CDR3 reads TGTGCCAGCAGCGTCAGTACCCTTAGCAATCAGCCCCAGCATTTT.

The chain uses TRBV18 and TRBJ1-1; D ambiguous. This CDR3 is 13 amino acids long. CDR1 and CDR2 from the germline V gene are KGHSH and LQKENI. V was pared by 2 bases and J by 0 bases, with 4 bases between. The CDR3 bases are TGTGCCAGCTCACCAGTGGTGAACACTGAAGCTTTCTTT. This codes for CASSPVVNTEAFF.

This clone was detected only once. The chain is built from TRBV4-2 and TRBJ2-3; 13 nucleotides match TRBD2. Trimming at V came to 2 bases and at J to 2 bases, leaving 7 bases not matched to a gene. The CDR3 totals 18 residues. The V gene's germline CDR1 is LGHNA and CDR2 YNFKEQ. In nucleotides, the CDR3 is TGTGCCAGCAGCCAATCCGGGGGGACTAGCGGGGCCACAGATACGCAGTATTTT. It specifies CASSQSGGTSGATDTQYF.

V gene TRBV5-1 combines with J gene TRBJ1-2, with D uncertain. In germline, CDR1 is SGHRS, CDR2 YFSETQ. The V gene lost 4 bases and the J gene lost 5 bases, with 15 bases spanning the gap. This CDR3 contains 14 residues. The CDR3 here is CASSLEQFAYGYTF. The CDR3 bases are TGCGCCAGCAGCCTGGAGCAGTTCGCGTATGGCTACACCTTC. Together with reference TRBV5-1 and TRBJ1-2, the CDR3 gives the full variable domain: KAGVTQTPRYLIKTRGQQVTLSCSPISGHRSVSWYQQTPGQGLQFLFEYFSETQRNKGNFPGRFSGRQFSNSRSEMNVSTLELGDSALYLCASSLEQFAYGYTFGSGTRLTVV.

The J gene is TRBJ2-3, the V gene TRBV6-1, with D unresolved. The CDR3 spans 14 residues. Germline V gene data show CDR1 as MNHNS and CDR2 as SASEGT. V lost 4 bases, J lost 0 bases, and 8 bases lay in between. The CDR3 region has the DNA TGTGCCAGCAGTGTATTGACTAGCACAGATACGCAGTATTTT. Residues: CASSVLTSTDTQYF.

V gene TRBV18 combines with J gene TRBJ2-2; the D is unclear. Germline V lookup: CDR1 KGHSH, CDR2 LQKENI. CDR3 length: 12 residues. With 7 bases removed from V and 3 bases from J, the gap between germline ends came to 6 bases. The CDR3 protein is CASFWDTGELFF. The CDR3 nucleotides read TGTGCCAGCTTTTGGGACACCGGGGAGCTGTTTTTT.

This chain links TRBV19 with TRBJ2-1; TRBD1 or TRBD2 may be the D gene (5 bases each). CDR3 length: 15 residues. The ends were cut back, 5 bases at V and 4 bases at J, with 15 bases in the middle. Per germline, CDR1 LNHDA and CDR2 SQIVND (reference sequence). The CDR3 coding sequence is TGTGCCAGTAGTCCAAGAGGGACCGGATACAATGAGCAGTTCTTC. It translates to CASSPRGTGYNEQFF.

The V call is TRBV5-1, the J call TRBJ2-3; weak D call: TRBD2 (5 bases). CDR1 SGHRS and CDR2 YFSETQ come from the germline V gene. The CDR3 has 14 residues. Trimming left V 0 bases short and J 6 bases short, with 11 bases between. CDR3 nucleotides: TGCGCCAGCAGCTTGGCTACTAGAATGGATACGCAGTATTTT. Its protein product is CASSLATRMDTQYF.

The chain joins TRBV7-2 to TRBJ2-5; 12 positions agree with TRBD2. The CDR3 is 15 amino acids. V shed 5 bases and J 3 bases; nucleotides not matched to a gene: 4. Germline CDR1 is SGHTA and CDR2 is FQGNSA. CDR3 nucleotides: TGTGCCAGCAGCCCTAGACTAGCGGGAGAAGAGACCCAGTACTTC. Translating gives CASSPRLAGEETQYF.

The V and J genes are TRBV6-5 and TRBJ2-5; 8 bases match TRBD1. The J call may not be correct, given that the DNA end is closer to TRBJ2-7. The CDR3 runs 15 residues. Per germline, CDR1 MNHEY and CDR2 SVGAGI. For the CDR3, the DNA is TGTGCCAGCAGCCCCGAGGGACAGGCTTGGTACGAGCAGTACTTC. It is translated as CASSPEGQAWYEQYF.

The rearrangement joins TRBV2 to TRBJ1-3, with TRBD1 identical over 8 bases. This CDR3 has 16 amino acids. Per the germline V gene, CDR1 is SNHLY and CDR2 is FYNNEI. J lost 1 base, V lost 2 bases, and 4 bases had no gene match. CDR3 region: CASSEQGARSGNTIYF. The CDR3 nucleotides read TGTGCCAGCAGTGAACAGGGGGCGAGATCTGGAAACACCATATATTTT.

This clone has more than one count but fewer than ten. The rearrangement uses TRBV7-9 and TRBJ1-1, with TRBD1 identical over 8 bases. Germline assignment: CDR1 SEHNR and CDR2 FQNEAQ (reference sequence). CDR3 length: 13 amino acids. V lost 5 bases and J lost 10; bases outside the gene matches: 9. The CDR3 DNA reads TGTGCCAGCAGCCCTCAGGGGGCGCGCGGAGCTTTCTTT. Protein sequence: CASSPQGARGAFF.

V is TRBV10-3 and J is TRBJ2-7, with TRBD2 matching over 7 bases. Germline values: CDR1 ENHRY, CDR2 SYGVKD. V shed 5 bases and J 2 bases; nucleotides not matched to a gene: 6. The CDR3 loop spans 14 amino acids. CDR3 region: CAISFRGETYEQYF. The CDR3, as DNA: TGTGCCATCAGTTTTCGGGGGGAAACCTACGAGCAGTACTTC.

This chain joins TRBV27 and TRBJ2-2; D is uncertain. Trimming shortened V by 0 bases and J by 7 bases, and 12 bases separated the two germline ends. Germline assignment: CDR1 MNHEY and CDR2 SMNVEV (reference sequence). The CDR3 loop spans 15 amino acids. DNA for the CDR3: TGTGCCAGCAGTTTATCGCTATTAGGGTACGGGGAGCTGTTTTTT. Encoded protein: CASSLSLLGYGELFF.

This clone was seen just once. V and J are TRBV27 and TRBJ1-5; 8 nucleotides match TRBD1. CDR3 length: 15 residues. Germline V gene data show CDR1 as MNHEY and CDR2 as SMNVEV (reference sequence). The J segment lost 0 bases and the V segment lost 3 bases, leaving 1 base of the junction unmatched. Written as DNA, the CDR3 is TGTGCCAGCAGTTTGACAGGGGTTAGCAATCAGCCCCAGCATTTT. Translated: CASSLTGVSNQPQHF.